This TCR beta chain was obtained from a study of blood T cell repertoires in COVID-19. Per the authors' pipeline: Amplified reference gene primers provided the basis for estimating nucleated cell counts. Clones were sequenced by immunoSEQ multiplex PCR, and TCRdb holds only the in-frame ones, with some missing. D and trimming were read from the DNA, whereas the V and J calls and clone size are those reported in that table. The table shows fewer than 400,000 clones, with 85% occurring only once. This clone was seen a single time. Everyone who took part was roughly 18 to 89 years old, and they came from about two dozen US areas. Cohorts were based on clinical histories the participants reported. The specimen was PBMCs or T cells enriched from blood (not recorded which). The sequence was obtained from a woman aged 25 to 45 who had been exposed to COVID-19.

CDR3 nucleotides: TGTGCCAGCAGCGTAGACCCCCAGGGGGGATACAATGAGCAGTTCTTC. Translated, it gives CASSVDPQGGYNEQFF. The rearrangement uses TRBV9 and TRBJ2-1, with D possibly being TRBD1 (7 bases). The V gene lost 0 bases and the J gene lost 4 bases, with 14 bases spanning the gap. The CDR3 spans 16 residues. Germline CDR1 is SGDLS and CDR2 is YYNGEE.